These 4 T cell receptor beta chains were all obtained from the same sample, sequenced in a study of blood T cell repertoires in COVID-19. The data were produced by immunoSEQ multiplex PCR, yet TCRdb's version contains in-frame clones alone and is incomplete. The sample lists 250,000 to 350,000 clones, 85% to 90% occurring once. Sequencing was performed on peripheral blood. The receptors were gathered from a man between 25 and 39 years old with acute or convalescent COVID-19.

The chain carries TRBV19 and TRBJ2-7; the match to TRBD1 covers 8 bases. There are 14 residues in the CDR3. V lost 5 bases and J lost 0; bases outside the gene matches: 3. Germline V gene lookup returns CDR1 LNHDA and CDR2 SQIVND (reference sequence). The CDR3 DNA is TGTGCCAGTAGTTCGGACAGGGACTCCTACGAGCAGTACTTC. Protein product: CASSSDRDSYEQYF.

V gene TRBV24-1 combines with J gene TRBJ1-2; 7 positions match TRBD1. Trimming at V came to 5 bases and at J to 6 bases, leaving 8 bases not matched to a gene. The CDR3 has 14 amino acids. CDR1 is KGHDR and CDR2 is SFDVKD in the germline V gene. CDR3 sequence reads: CATSAIDRAHGYTF. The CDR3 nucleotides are TGTGCCACCAGTGCTATAGACAGGGCTCATGGCTACACCTTC.

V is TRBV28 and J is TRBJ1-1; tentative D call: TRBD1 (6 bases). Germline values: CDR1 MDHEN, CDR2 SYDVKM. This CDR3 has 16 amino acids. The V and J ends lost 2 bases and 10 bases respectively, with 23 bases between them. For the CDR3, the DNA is TGTGCCAGCAGTTTAGAAGTAGGGGGGGCTCGGGGAATAGCTTTCTTT. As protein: CASSLEVGGARGIAFF.

In DNA, the CDR3 is TGTGCCACCAGCAGTCGGGGACAGGGTGAAAAACTGTTTTTT. Protein product: CATSSRGQGEKLFF. The chain is built from TRBV15 and TRBJ1-4, with 9 bases lining up with TRBD1. The CDR3 covers 14 residues. V lost 3 bases to trimming and J lost 7 bases; unmatched junction nucleotides: 3. CDR1 is LNHNV, CDR2 YYDKDF, per germline (reference sequence).